This T cell receptor beta chain comes out of a study of CD8 T cells in Susac syndrome. Random hexamers primed reverse transcription of about 0.45 to 1 ug RNA. TCRdb re-called the immunoSEQ multiplex PCR reads with MiXCR, one entry per CDR3 protein. This table holds about 130,000 distinct CDR3 sequences, about 95% found once. Germline V gives CDR1 SGDLS, CDR2 YYNGEE. This CDR3 contains 14 residues. V trimming: 0 bases; J trimming: 8 bases; junction bases outside the gene matches: 4. The material sequenced was CD8+ T cells from PBMCs. The V gene is TRBV9, the J gene TRBJ1-4, with TRBD1 matching 7 bases. The source of this sequence is a human donor with Susac syndrome. The CDR3 DNA is TGTGCCAGCAGCGTAGAAGGGGGCGCGGAAAAACTGTTTTTT. Translation gives CASSVEGGAEKLFF.